These T cell receptor beta chains were read from a single sample in a study of blood T cells in healthy people across ages. TCRdb reprocessed the 5' RACE reads with MiXCR, giving one entry per CDR3 protein. The sample lists approximately 600,000 distinct CDR3 sequences; 58% were seen once. The sample taken for sequencing was blood. The receptors shown here come from a man aged 55 to 70 in good health. Both conserved end residues are part of each CDR3. The order of the fields is D gene, J gene, clone size, V gene, CDR3 DNA, CDR3 protein. D genes are given only for firm matches. Part of the rows lack a size; the others show once, few, many or a class for expanded clones.

TRBD1 TRBJ2-1 . TRBV5-1 TGCGCCAGCAGCGACGACAGGGGGGGACCCAACAATGAGCAGTTCTTC CASSDDRGGPNNEQFF
. TRBJ1-1 . TRBV28 TGTGCCAGCAGTTTCCGGGACGAGGCTAGGGCTTTCTTT CASSFRDEARAFF
. TRBJ2-5 . TRBV2 TGTGCCAGCAGTGAGGGGGTGTCAAAAGAGACCCAGTACTTC CASSEGVSKETQYF
. TRBJ1-2 few TRBV13 TGTGCCAGCAGCTTAGGCCCGACAGGCGCTAACTATGGCTACACCTTC CASSLGPTGANYGYTF
. TRBJ1-1 . TRBV6-1 TGTGCCAGCAGACAGAGATTGAACACTGAAGCTTTCTTT CASRQRLNTEAFF
. TRBJ2-7 . TRBV3-1 TGTGCCGCCGAGGGGCGCTTTTACGAGCAGTACTTC CAAEGRFYEQYF
. TRBJ1-2 . TRBV27 TGTGCCAGCAGAGACGACAACCCTTTTGGCTACACCTTC CASRDDNPFGYTF
. TRBJ1-6 . TRBV14 TGTGCCAGCAGCCAAACGCCGAGCTCCTATAATTCACCCCTCCACTTT CASSQTPSSYNSPLHF
TRBD2 TRBJ2-1 few TRBV7-2 TGTGCCAGCAGCCAAGGACTAGCGGGGGGTCGGGGCAATGAGCAGTTCTTC CASSQGLAGGRGNEQFF
. TRBJ2-2 . TRBV18 TGTGCCAGCCCACCAATCGATGGTTACACCGGGGAGCTGTTTTTT CASPPIDGYTGELFF
TRBD2 TRBJ2-1 . TRBV2 TGTGCCAGCAGTGAGGCGACTAGCGGGGGGGCCTCCTACAATGAGCAGTTCTTC CASSEATSGGASYNEQFF
TRBD1 TRBJ2-7 . TRBV28 TGTGCCAGCAGTTTAGATCCGGGACAGGGCTACGAGCAGTACTTC CASSLDPGQGYEQYF
. TRBJ2-4 . TRBV12-3/TRBV12-4 TGTGCCAGCAGTGCACCGGTAGGGGACATTCAGTACTTC CASSAPVGDIQYF
. TRBJ1-2 few TRBV5-1 TGCGCCAGCAGCTTAACAGGCGAAAGACCCTATGGCTACACCTTC CASSLTGERPYGYTF
TRBD2 TRBJ2-5 few TRBV9 TGTGCCAGCAGCGTAGGAACCCTAGCGGTCCAAGAGACCCAGTACTTC CASSVGTLAVQETQYF
. TRBJ2-5 . TRBV14 TGTGCCAGCAGCCAAGTAAGGGGGGCGGGTAACAATGAGCAGTACTTC CASSQVRGAGNNEQYF
TRBD2 TRBJ2-7 few TRBV6-2/TRBV6-3 TGTGCCAGCAGGCTCTCAGCGGGGGGGCACAATGAGCAGTACTTC CASRLSAGGHNEQYF
TRBD1 TRBJ2-1 few TRBV25-1 TGTGCCAGCAGTGAATCCAGAAACAGGGGTGAGCAGTTCTTC CASSESRNRGEQFF
TRBD1 TRBJ1-5 . TRBV10-3 TGTGCCACTTCCTTGGGACAGGATAGCAATCAGCCCCAGCATTTT CATSLGQDSNQPQHF
. TRBJ2-2 . TRBV15 TGTGCCACCAGCAGAGATAAGGGGCCCACCGGGGAGCTGTTTTTT CATSRDKGPTGELFF
. TRBJ1-2 . TRBV2 TGTGCCAGCAGTAGCCAGCCAAACTATGGCTACACCTTC CASSSQPNYGYTF
. TRBJ2-1 . TRBV12-3/TRBV12-4 TGTGCCAGCAGTAGAGCCACTTCCGCGAAAAAGCAGTTCTTC CASSRATSAKKQFF
. TRBJ2-7 few TRBV21-1 TGTGCCAGCAGCAATCAGCGACATGAGGACGAGCAGTACTTC CASSNQRHEDEQYF
. TRBJ2-3 . TRBV7-2 TGTGCCAGCAGCTCATGGACAGCAGGCACAGATACGCAGTATTTT CASSSWTAGTDTQYF
TRBD2 TRBJ2-7 many TRBV7-9 TGTGCCAGCAGCTCGGTGACTAGCAATCGGTACGAGCAGTACTTC CASSSVTSNRYEQYF
. TRBJ2-7 . TRBV18 TGTGCCAGCTCACCACCTGCCAGGACCTACGAGCAGTACTTC CASSPPARTYEQYF
. TRBJ2-5 . TRBV4-1 TGCGCCAGCAGCCTAAATCCAAGCCGGGGAACCCAAGAGACCCAGTACTTC CASSLNPSRGTQETQYF
. TRBJ2-1 . TRBV29-1 TGCAGCGTTGGACGCTCTGGGGATGAGCAGTTCTTC CSVGRSGDEQFF
. TRBJ2-7 . TRBV19 TGTGCCGTAGGGGGGGCGAGCTCCTACGAGCAGTACTTC CAVGGASSYEQYF
. TRBJ1-2 . TRBV20-1 TGCAGTGCTAGAGATCGCCCCTCCGCCTACTATGGCTACACCTTC CSARDRPSAYYGYTF
. TRBJ2-5 . TRBV11-2 TGTGCCAGCAGCCTAGAAGTTGGGGGCAGGGAGACCCAGTACTTC CASSLEVGGRETQYF
. TRBJ1-6 . TRBV14 TGTGCTAGCAGCGAAACCCCTGGGAGCTCCTATAATTCACCCCTCCACTTT CASSETPGSSYNSPLHF
TRBD2 TRBJ2-5 few TRBV28 TGTGCCAGCACTCGGGGGGGGAGCCGGCAAGAGACCCAGTACTTC CASTRGGSRQETQYF
. TRBJ2-5 . TRBV11-2 TGTGCCAGCAGCATATCACAGGGACAAGAGACCCAGTACTTC CASSISQGQETQYF
. TRBJ2-7 . TRBV5-1 TGCGCCAGCAACCCCAGGGACGGTACCTACGAGCAGTACTTC CASNPRDGTYEQYF
TRBD1 TRBJ1-2 . TRBV10-3 TGTGCCATCTCTGCCGGGACAGGGAGTGGCTACACCTTC CAISAGTGSGYTF
. TRBJ2-5 . TRBV7-2 TGTGCCAGCAGCGTAATGGGAAGGGGAGAGACCCAGTACTTC CASSVMGRGETQYF
TRBD1 TRBJ2-1 . TRBV7-2 TGTGCCAGCAGCTCTAACGCAGGGGGCTCCTACAATGAGCAGTTCTTC CASSSNAGGSYNEQFF
TRBD2 TRBJ2-1 few TRBV3-1 TGTGCCAGCAGCCAAGGGAGAGCGGGGGGGACGTATGAGCAGTTCTTC CASSQGRAGGTYEQFF
TRBD2 TRBJ2-5 once TRBV5-1 TGCGCCAGCAGCACGGGACGGACTAGCGGGGAAGAGACCCAGTACTTC CASSTGRTSGEETQYF
TRBD1 TRBJ1-5 few TRBV20-1 TGCAGTGCTAGAGATAAGGGACAGGGAGCTTATAGCAATCAGCCCCAGCATTTT CSARDKGQGAYSNQPQHF
TRBD2 TRBJ2-3 few TRBV20-1 TGCAGTGGGGAAGAGGCAGCGGGGGTCGCAGATACGCAGTATTTT CSGEEAAGVADTQYF
. TRBJ1-4 . TRBV6-6 TGTGCCAGCAGTTACGCCCAGGCGGCTGCAACTAATGAAAAACTGTTTTTT CASSYAQAAATNEKLFF
. TRBJ2-7 . TRBV15 TGTGCCACCAGCAGAGATGGAGGGGACTACGAGCAGTACTTC CATSRDGGDYEQYF
. TRBJ2-3 few TRBV7-7 TGTGCCAGCAGCTCGGGTAGGGGTACAGATACGCAGTATTTT CASSSGRGTDTQYF
. TRBJ1-2 . TRBV20-1 TGCAGTGTCACGACCGGGTCCCTAGCTAACTATGGCTACACCTTC CSVTTGSLANYGYTF
TRBD1 TRBJ2-3 once TRBV24-1 TGTGCCACCAGTGCTGGACAGGGGGCAGATACGCAGTATTTT CATSAGQGADTQYF